This T cell receptor beta chain was observed in a study of blood T cell repertoires in COVID-19. Background on the study: The origin of the acute and convalescent COVID-19 samples was the United States, Italy and Spain. PBMCs, B-cell-depleted T cells, or T cells provided the cDNA or gDNA that made up the material.

In the original processing: From reference gene primer amplification, estimates of nucleated cell counts were derived. TCRdb's copy holds only in-frame clones and misses some; the assay was immunoSEQ multiplex PCR. D and trimming were read from the DNA, whereas the V and J calls and clone size are those reported in that table. The table shows about 140,000 clones, with 84% occurring only once. The Seattle patients joined while their infection was active and were tracked longitudinally afterward. V gave up 5 bases and J gave up 3 bases, with 13 bases separating them. Per the germline V gene, CDR1 is LGHDT and CDR2 is YNNKEL (reference sequence). The CDR3 is 14 amino acids.

This TCR was recovered from a man aged 25 to 40 with COVID-19, enrolled during active disease. The chain recombines TRBV3-1 (or the pseudogene TRBV3-2) with TRBJ1-1, with D possibly matching TRBD1 (5 bases). Material for sequencing was peripheral blood. The CDR3, as DNA: TGTGCCAGCAGCAAGCTGGGGGGAGACACTGAAGCTTTCTTT. Translation: CASSKLGGDTEAFF.